These 25 T cell receptor beta chains share one sample of origin, sequenced in a study of T cell responses to AZD1222 COVID-19 vaccine. Profiled with immunoSEQ multiplex PCR; TCRdb holds only in-frame clones, not every one. The sample lists about 170,000 clones, 70% to 90% occurring once. The sample consisted of peripheral blood, taken 28 days after the second AZD1222 dose. These receptors originate from an adult who received the AZD1222 COVID-19 vaccine.

The chain employs TRBV27 and TRBJ1-5; D is uncertain. V lost 0 bases and J lost 6, with 6 bases in between. From germline, CDR1 is MNHEY and CDR2 SMNVEV (reference sequence). The CDR3 sequence is 13 residues long. CDR3 residues: CASSLSGIQPQHF. The CDR3 bases are TGTGCCAGCAGTTTATCGGGCATTCAGCCCCAGCATTTT.

This CDR3 is CASSLVTDSTEAFF. In DNA form, the CDR3 reads TGTGCCAGCAGTCTCGTTACCGACAGCACTGAAGCTTTCTTT. V and J are TRBV6-5 and TRBJ1-1; D may be TRBD1 (5 bases). The CDR3 length is 14 residues. Germline V gene sequence: CDR1 MNHEY, CDR2 SVGAGI. V lost 5 bases and J lost 4, with 14 bases in between.

This chain joins TRBV7-2 and TRBJ2-7; the D gene is possibly TRBD2 (7 bases). CDR1 is SGHTA, CDR2 FQGNSA, per germline. V was clipped by 4 bases and J by 4 bases, with 14 bases between them. This CDR3 has 14 amino acids. Here the CDR3 reads CASSYAGAGYEQYF. The CDR3 region has the DNA TGTGCCAGCAGCTATGCGGGGGCTGGTTACGAGCAGTACTTC.

The V and J genes are TRBV2 and TRBJ2-7; D possibly corresponds to TRBD2 (6 bases). The CDR3 totals 12 residues. Trimming removed 5 bases from V and 5 bases from J, with 10 bases in between. CDR1 and CDR2 (germline): SNHLY, FYNNEI. The chain's CDR3 is CASSFTGDEQYF. CDR3 bases: TGTGCCAGCAGTTTTACGGGGGACGAGCAGTACTTC.

The chain couples TRBV9 to TRBJ1-4; the match to TRBD1 covers 10 bases. CDR3 size: 15 residues. The junction had 5 bases not matched to a gene; V was cut back by 4 bases and J by 5 bases. The germline V gene encodes CDR1 SGDLS and CDR2 YYNGEE. The CDR3: CASSTRTGGNEKLFF. As DNA, the CDR3 is TGTGCCAGCAGCACTCGGACAGGGGGGAATGAAAAACTGTTTTTT.

This clone was recorded a few times. The gene calls are TRBV20-1 and TRBJ2-7; D gene unclear. Germline CDR1 is DFQATT and CDR2 is SNEGSKA (reference sequence). Deletions cut 3 bases from V and 2 bases from J, with 5 bases between. This CDR3 has 11 amino acids. CDR3 nucleotide sequence: TGCAGTGCTAGTAGTCCCTACGAGCAGTACTTC. Amino acids: CSASSPYEQYF.

This chain links TRBV25-1 with TRBJ2-1; D is perhaps TRBD2 (7 bases). The germline V gene has CDR1 MGHDK and CDR2 SYGVNS. The CDR3 has 17 residues. The ends were cut back, 1 base at V and 0 bases at J, with 13 bases in the middle. The CDR3 nucleotides are TGTGCCAGCAGTGAATTGGGGCGGGGGCCCTCCTACAATGAGCAGTTCTTC. The encoded protein is CASSELGRGPSYNEQFF.

The chain couples TRBV19 to TRBJ2-7; 9 bases are a match to TRBD2. This CDR3 region has 16 residues. The V gene end was trimmed by 3 bases and the J gene end by 2 bases; junction bases not matched to a gene: 8. Germline CDR1 and CDR2: LNHDA and SQIVND (reference sequence). CDR3 bases: TGTGCCAGTAGTATTTTTTCCGGGACTAGCACCTACGAGCAGTACTTC. Amino acids: CASSIFSGTSTYEQYF.

The rearrangement uses TRBV18 and TRBJ2-3; the D is unclear. Trimming stripped 6 bases from V and 1 base from J, with 14 bases between. Per germline, CDR1 KGHSH and CDR2 LQKENI. The CDR3 length is 15 residues. The chain's CDR3 is CASSQHPSGTDTQYF. DNA of the CDR3: TGTGCCAGCTCCCAACACCCTTCTGGCACAGATACGCAGTATTTT.

J is TRBJ2-1 and V is TRBV4-3; possibly TRBD2 for D (6 bases). Per the germline V gene, CDR1 is LGHNA and CDR2 is YSLEER. Between the trimmed V and J ends, which lost 4 bases and 15 bases, there was a span of 19 bases. CDR3 length equals 13 residues. The CDR3 DNA reads as TGCGCCAGCAGCCCCGGAGTGTGGGGGGTTGTGTTCTTC. Translated, it gives CASSPGVWGVVFF.

This clone was observed a single time. This chain joins TRBV9 and TRBJ1-2, with 10 bases fitting TRBD1. V was pared by 5 bases and J by 0 bases, with 13 bases of the junction left unmatched. Germline values: CDR1 SGDLS, CDR2 YYNGEE. The CDR3 runs 18 residues. The CDR3 spells CASSFSRDRGLANYGYTF. The CDR3 DNA reads TGTGCCAGCAGTTTCTCCCGGGACAGGGGACTAGCTAACTATGGCTACACCTTC.

The chain joins TRBV6-5 to TRBJ1-1, with D unclear. Germline loops: CDR1 MNHEY, CDR2 SVGAGI. V lost 0 bases, J lost 11 bases, and 10 bases lay in between. This CDR3 is built from 12 residues. The CDR3 loop reads CASSYSWGGAFF. The CDR3 coding sequence is TGTGCCAGCAGTTACTCATGGGGAGGTGCTTTCTTT.

The V call is TRBV12-3 or TRBV12-4, the J call TRBJ1-2; D not resolved. The germline V and J ends were trimmed by 4 bases and 5 bases, with 11 bases remaining between them. There are 13 residues in the CDR3. DNA of the CDR3: TGTGCCAGCAGTTCCCGCCGGGGTTATGGCTACACCTTC. Its translation is CASSSRRGYGYTF.

The chain combines TRBV6-2 or TRBV6-3 with TRBJ2-1; 10 nucleotides agree with TRBD1. J was trimmed by 7 bases and V by 5 bases; bases with no gene match: 8. Looked up from germline, CDR1 is MNHEY and CDR2 is SVGEGT. This CDR3 contains 15 residues. CDR3 coding DNA: TGTGCCAGCAGTCGCCACCGGGACAGGGGAAATGAGCAGTTCTTC. This translates into CASSRHRDRGNEQFF.

This clone has a single count. The chain combines TRBV2 with TRBJ1-1; D unclear. The V gene's germline CDR1 is SNHLY and CDR2 FYNNEI. CDR3 length: 11 residues. V lost 7 bases and J lost 8, with 11 bases in between. The CDR3 DNA follows: TGTGCCAGCATCGTCAGGTTAGAAGCTTTCTTT. It yields the protein CASIVRLEAFF. Full variable domain (remainder filled in from reference TRBV2 and TRBJ1-1): EPEVTQTPSHQVTQMGQEVILRCVPISNHLYFYWYRQILGQKVEFLVSFYNNEISEKSEIFDDQFSVERPDGSNFTLKIRSTKLEDSAMYFCASIVRLEAFFGQGTRLTVV.

This clone showed up just once. The genes are TRBV19 and TRBJ1-5; D remains ambiguous. In germline, CDR1 is LNHDA, CDR2 SQIVND (reference sequence). V lost 8 bases and J lost 2, with 19 bases in between. This CDR3 region has 16 residues. CDR3 sequence: CASGREGLLGNQPQHF. The CDR3, as DNA: TGTGCCAGTGGGCGGGAGGGCCTTTTAGGCAATCAGCCCCAGCATTTT. The complete variable domain, with remaining parts taken from reference TRBV19 and TRBJ1-5, reads DGGITQSPKYLFRKEGQNVTLSCEQNLNHDAMYWYRQDPGQGLRLIYYSQIVNDFQKGDIAEGYSVSREKKESFPLTVTSAQKNPTAFYLCASGREGLLGNQPQHFGDGTRLSIL.

This clone was seen only once. The V gene is TRBV6-5, the J gene TRBJ1-3; 9 bases align to TRBD1. The CDR3 is 16 residues long. The V gene end was trimmed by 2 bases and the J gene end by 1 base; junction bases not matched to a gene: 3. Germline loops: CDR1 MNHEY, CDR2 SVGAGI. CDR3 sequence reads: CASSYQGQGSGNTIYF. The DNA of the CDR3 is TGTGCCAGCAGTTACCAGGGACAGGGTTCTGGAAACACCATATATTTT.

With respect to this clone: This specimen includes other DNA sequences encoding the same CDR3. V gene TRBV6-1 combines with J gene TRBJ1-1; D is possibly TRBD1 (5 bases). CDR1 is MNHNS and CDR2 is SASEGT in the germline V gene. The CDR3 sequence is 14 residues long. V was shortened by 0 bases and J by 2 bases, with 7 bases between the two germline ends. This CDR3 is CASSEAGGNTEAFF. CDR3 sequence (DNA): TGTGCCAGCAGTGAAGCCGGGGGTAACACTGAAGCTTTCTTT.

The V call is TRBV7-2, the J call TRBJ1-5; D ambiguous. V was clipped by 1 base and J by 7 bases, with 5 bases between them. The CDR3 has 12 residues. CDR1 and CDR2 (germline): SGHTA, FQGNSA. The CDR3 DNA reads as TGTGCCAGCAGCTTAGGTTTCCAGCCCCAGCATTTT. Protein: CASSLGFQPQHF.

The CDR3 here is CASSYPPGNTGELFF. DNA of the CDR3: TGTGCCAGCAGTTACCCCCCAGGGAACACCGGGGAGCTGTTTTTT. The rearrangement joins TRBV6-2 or TRBV6-3 to TRBJ2-2, with D unclear. CDR1 and CDR2 from the germline V gene are MNHEY and SVGEGT. The CDR3 contains 15 residues. The V and J ends lost 2 bases and 1 base respectively, with 8 bases between them.

This chain connects TRBV25-1 to TRBJ1-6; D is undetermined. The CDR3 contains 15 residues. From germline, CDR1 is MGHDK and CDR2 SYGVNS. V was trimmed by 3 bases and J by 0 bases, leaving 6 bases between them. The CDR3 loop is CASSDRSSYNSPLHF. As DNA, the CDR3 is TGTGCCAGCAGTGACAGGAGCTCCTATAATTCACCCCTCCACTTT.

V usage is TRBV6-5 and J usage is TRBJ2-5; 10 bases agree with TRBD1. V lost 9 bases to trimming and J lost 4 bases; unmatched junction nucleotides: 8. The length of the CDR3 is 14 residues. Germline assignment: CDR1 MNHEY and CDR2 SVGAGI. The CDR3 is CASTGTGEVETQYF. The CDR3 DNA is TGTGCCAGTACCGGGACAGGGGAGGTAGAGACCCAGTACTTC.

The chain carries TRBV29-1 and TRBJ2-7, with 7 bases matching TRBD2. This CDR3 comprises 12 residues. Per germline, CDR1 SQVTM and CDR2 ANQGSEA. V lost 4 bases to trimming and J lost 7 bases; unmatched junction nucleotides: 7. The CDR3 spells CSVGMRGGEQYF. The CDR3 bases are TGCAGCGTTGGGATGAGGGGAGGGGAGCAGTACTTC.

V gene TRBV3-1 (or the pseudogene TRBV3-2) combines with J gene TRBJ2-1; TRBD2 matches 9 bases. The CDR3 spans 16 residues. Trimming at V came to 4 bases and at J to 6 bases, leaving 10 bases not matched to a gene. Germline CDR1 is LGHDT and CDR2 is YNNKEL (reference sequence). The CDR3 bases are TGTGCCAGCAGCCCTACTTTGAGCGGGGGGCGCAATGAGCAGTTCTTC. This gives the protein CASSPTLSGGRNEQFF.

The chain uses TRBV7-9 and TRBJ1-2, with 9 bases lining up with TRBD1. V lost 1 base and J lost 6; bases outside the gene matches: 0. Per the germline V gene, CDR1 is SEHNR and CDR2 is FQNEAQ (reference sequence). This CDR3 contains 13 residues. The CDR3 spells CASSLGTGDGYTF. In nucleotides, the CDR3 is TGTGCCAGCAGCTTAGGGACAGGGGATGGCTACACCTTC.